This T cell receptor (beta chain) stems from a study of CD8 T cells in Susac syndrome. Germline V gives CDR1 MNHNS, CDR2 SASEGT. This CDR3 is 15 amino acids long. V lost 5 bases and J lost 6; bases outside the gene matches: 7. The multiple sclerosis control group was made up of treatment-naive patients with stable or active relapsing-remitting disease. Isolation of CD8+ and CD4+ T cells was performed negatively, whereas enrichment of TEMRA cells was done by FACS. The RNA input was about 0.5 to 1 ug, and it was reverse transcribed with random hexamers. Multiplex immunoSEQ PCR targeted 54 Vbeta and 13 Jbeta TCR beta segments. TCRdb processed the immunoSEQ multiplex PCR reads anew with MiXCR; each CDR3 protein has one entry. The sample shows 300,000 to 350,000 distinct CDR3 sequences, 92% of them seen only once. This clonotype was picked up one time.

The chain links TRBV6-1 to TRBJ1-1; 12 bases agree with TRBD1. This TCR came from a human donor with multiple sclerosis. Sequenced sample: CD4+ T cells from PBMCs. The DNA for the CDR3 is TGTGCCAGCAGTCCCCGGGACAGGGGGCGTCCTGAAGCTTTCTTT. This encodes CASSPRDRGRPEAFF.